The clone carrying this T cell receptor (beta chain) was seen repeatedly, ten times or more. No antigen is known for it. These data are taken from a study of HIV-infected patients and healthy controls. The study, taken as a whole, reports: Healthy controls carried many MAIT alpha-chain CDR3s, while HIV+ repertoires had few.

cDNA was made from about 480 ng RNA using alpha and beta constant primers. Each of the alpha and beta chains got its own library through chain-specific third strand synthesis with indices. A single record per CDR3 protein comes from TCRdb applying MiXCR to the 5' RACE reads. Found here are thousands of distinct CDR3 sequences, roughly 8% of them singletons; the top ten hold roughly 32%. The CDR3 contains 13 residues. V was shortened by 4 bases and J by 4 bases, with 8 bases between the two germline ends. Germline V lookup: CDR1 MNHEY, CDR2 SVGEGT. No cell fractionation was done, so the repertoire covers all unsorted peripheral blood T cells. The RNA source was an approximately 2.4 ml peripheral blood draw. Donors lacked febrile or AIDS-related illness, tumors, and hepatitis B or C coinfection.

The receptor comes from an adult with HIV infection. The donor label of this sample is uncertain. The V and J genes are TRBV6-2 or TRBV6-3 and TRBJ1-5; D uncertain. The sample here was blood, taken before antiretroviral therapy. CDR3 region: CASSLTENQPQHF. The CDR3 bases are TGTGCCAGCAGTTTAACTGAAAATCAGCCCCAGCATTTT.